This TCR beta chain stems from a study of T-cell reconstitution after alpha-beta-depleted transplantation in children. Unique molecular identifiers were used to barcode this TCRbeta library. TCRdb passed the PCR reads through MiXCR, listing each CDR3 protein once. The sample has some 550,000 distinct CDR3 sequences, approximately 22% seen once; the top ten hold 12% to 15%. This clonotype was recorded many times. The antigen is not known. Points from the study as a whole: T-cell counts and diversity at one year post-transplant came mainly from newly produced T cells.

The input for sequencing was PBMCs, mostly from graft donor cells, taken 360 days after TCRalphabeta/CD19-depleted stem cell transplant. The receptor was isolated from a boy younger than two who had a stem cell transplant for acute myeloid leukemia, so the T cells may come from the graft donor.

The CDR3 region is CASMGVQGRNEQFF. The CDR3 nucleotides read TGTGCCAGCATGGGGGTTCAGGGAAGGAATGAGCAGTTCTTC. The V and J genes are TRBV2 and TRBJ2-1; the D call may be TRBD1 or TRBD2 (5 bases each). The germline gives CDR1 SNHLY, CDR2 FYNNEI. The ends were cut back, 7 bases at V and 7 bases at J, with 17 bases in the middle. The CDR3 is 14 amino acids.